The 25 T cell receptor beta chains given below trace back to one sample, sequenced in a study of human T cells and chemical hapten exposure. One entry per CDR3 protein, called by TCRdb with MiXCR from the RACE reads. The sample comprises about 93,000 distinct CDR3 sequences, 8.5% to 9% of which are singletons, and 2.9% rests with the top ten. Time point specified: healthy volunteer bleed at 2 weeks. Unfractionated whole blood yielded the extracted total RNA. Material: whole blood. These receptors all stem from a female donor in good health. Some clones in this sample may be carry-over from other donors' samples.

Written as DNA, the CDR3 is TGCAGCGTTTGGTCCCCACCCTACGAGCAGTACTTC. Residues: CSVWSPPYEQYF. V gene TRBV29-1 combines with J gene TRBJ2-7; D gene uncertain. This CDR3 is 12 amino acids long. The germline V gene has CDR1 SQVTM and CDR2 ANQGSEA. With 5 bases removed from V and 2 bases from J, the gap between germline ends came to 10 bases.

This clonotype was detected many times. The chain carries TRBV7-2 and TRBJ2-3; 7 nucleotides line up with TRBD2. Germline CDR1 reads SGHTA; CDR2 reads FQGNSA. The CDR3 loop spans 15 amino acids. J lost 0 bases, V lost 4 bases, and 4 bases had no gene match. CDR3: CASSSLAASTDTQYF. CDR3 DNA sequence: TGTGCCAGCAGCTCTCTAGCGGCTAGCACAGATACGCAGTATTTT.

The table lists this clonotype with a few counts. The genes are TRBV29-1 and TRBJ2-5; 7 nucleotides match TRBD2. Germline V gives CDR1 SQVTM, CDR2 ANQGSEA. There are 14 residues in the CDR3. The junction had 12 bases not matched to a gene; V was cut back by 7 bases and J by 4 bases. CDR3: CSARGRGNGETQYF. CDR3 sequence (DNA): TGCAGCGCTCGCGGGAGAGGAAATGGAGAGACCCAGTACTTC.

In this sample, this clonotype turned up a few times. The gene calls are TRBV20-1 and TRBJ1-1; 8 nucleotides match TRBD1. Germline CDR1 DFQATT, CDR2 SNEGSKA (reference sequence). V shed 3 bases and J 4 bases; nucleotides not matched to a gene: 4. The CDR3 runs to 13 residues. The CDR3 sequence is CSARTGDFTEAFF. The CDR3 region has the DNA TGCAGTGCTAGGACAGGGGATTTCACTGAAGCTTTCTTT.

This clonotype was observed at least ten times. The chain recombines TRBV3-1 with TRBJ2-7; D call uncertain. Looked up from germline, CDR1 is LGHDT and CDR2 is YNNKEL (reference sequence). This CDR3 has 16 residues. V was clipped by 1 base and J by 3 bases, with 16 bases between them. CDR3 residues: CASSQGVDLALYEQYF. In nucleotides, the CDR3 is TGTGCCAGCAGCCAAGGAGTTGATTTGGCCCTCTACGAGCAGTACTTC.

There are a few counts of this clonotype. CDR3 loop: CASIVPGANVLTF. The CDR3, as DNA: TGTGCCAGTATAGTTCCTGGGGCCAACGTCCTGACTTTC. The chain joins TRBV19 to TRBJ2-6; D is uncertain. The V gene's germline CDR1 is LNHDA and CDR2 SQIVND (reference sequence). Trimming stripped 7 bases from V and 2 bases from J, with 6 bases between. The length of the CDR3 is 13 residues.

As for this clonotype: A much larger clone differs from this one at a single base, so this may be a read error. The chain has TRBV20-1 and TRBJ1-4, with TRBD1 matching over 7 bases. Looked up from germline, CDR1 is DFQATT and CDR2 is SNEGSKA (reference sequence). The ends lost 3 bases at V and 7 bases at J; junction bases unmatched: 14. This CDR3 is 16 amino acids long. CDR3 residues: CSASPTGVTGVEKLFF. CDR3 in DNA: TGCAGTGCTAGCCCCACAGGGGTGACAGGAGTTGAAAAACTGTTTTTT.

This clonotype was seen only a few times. The chain recombines TRBV24-1 with TRBJ2-3; unclear D gene. Germline V CDR1 and CDR2: KGHDR, SFDVKD. V shed 6 bases and J shed 4 bases, with 10 bases lying between them. The CDR3 extends over 13 amino acids. The CDR3 sequence is CATSSLEADTQYF. The CDR3 nucleotides are TGTGCCACCAGTTCGCTAGAGGCAGATACGCAGTATTTT.

About this clonotype: A single base separates this from a much larger clone, so it may be a read error. V gene TRBV2 combines with J gene TRBJ2-3; the D gene is possibly TRBD2 (5 bases). The germline gives CDR1 SNHLY, CDR2 FYNNEI. The CDR3 runs to 15 residues. Trimming removed 9 bases at V and 0 bases at J, with 16 bases between. The CDR3 here is CASQGSGSSTDTQYF. CDR3 DNA: TGTGCCAGTCAAGGAAGCGGATCTAGCACAGATACGCAGTATTTT.

Many counts were recorded for this clonotype. This chain links TRBV25-1 with TRBJ2-7; no clear D. The CDR3 spans 15 residues. Per germline, CDR1 MGHDK and CDR2 SYGVNS. The germline V and J ends were trimmed by 4 bases and 0 bases, with 13 bases remaining between them. CDR3 nucleotides: TGTGCCAGCAGTGGGGGTGGCCGTCGCTCCTACGAGCAGTACTTC. It is translated as CASSGGGRRSYEQYF.

This clonotype appeared many times. The chain recombines TRBV12-3 or TRBV12-4 with TRBJ2-6, with D unresolved. Trimming pared 2 bases from V and 8 bases from J, leaving 7 bases between. CDR3 size: 13 residues. CDR3 nucleotides: TGTGCCAGCAGTTTATTTTTTTCCAACGTCCTGACTTTC. Translating gives CASSLFFSNVLTF.

The chain joins TRBV7-2 to TRBJ2-2; 8 bases align to TRBD1. V gave up 5 bases and J gave up 6 bases; unmatched junction bases: 8. CDR1 is SGHTA and CDR2 is FQGNSA in the germline V gene. This CDR3 contains 15 residues. The CDR3 here is CASSDKTGAPGELFF. In nucleotides, the CDR3 is TGTGCCAGCAGCGATAAGACAGGGGCCCCCGGGGAGCTGTTTTTT.

This clonotype has more than one count but fewer than ten. A junction end diverges from the germline sequence, so it may reflect a read error. The rearrangement uses TRBV11-2 and TRBJ2-1; the D call may be TRBD1 or TRBD2 (6 bases each). The V gene's germline CDR1 is SGHAT and CDR2 FQNNGV. The CDR3 covers 12 residues. CDR3 protein: CASSLDAGHLIF. CDR3 DNA: TGTGCCAGCAGCTTAGATGCGGGACACTTAATCTTC.

This clonotype occurred many times. V is TRBV3-1 and J is TRBJ2-2; TRBD2 might be the D (5 bases). CDR1 is LGHDT, CDR2 YNNKEL, per germline (reference sequence). This CDR3 is 16 amino acids long. The germline V and J ends were trimmed by 4 bases and 1 base, with 13 bases remaining between them. The CDR3 DNA reads TGTGCCAGCAGCCGACCAGAGAGGGAGAACACCGGGGAGCTGTTTTTT. It codes for CASSRPERENTGELFF.

This clonotype was detected only a few times. This sequence joins TRBV27 and TRBJ2-1, with TRBD2 identical over 7 bases. This CDR3 has 13 amino acids. V was clipped by 7 bases and J by 7 bases; unmatched bases: 7. CDR1 and CDR2 (germline): MNHEY, SMNVEV (reference sequence). In DNA, the CDR3 is TGTGCCAGCACTTGGGAGGGTAGGAATGAGCAGTTCTTC. Its translation: CASTWEGRNEQFF.

This clonotype occurred a few times. The gene calls are TRBV15 and TRBJ1-2, with D uncertain. Germline assignment: CDR1 LNHNV and CDR2 YYDKDF (reference sequence). CDR3 size: 12 residues. V was shortened by 9 bases and J by 6 bases, with 14 bases between the two germline ends. The chain's CDR3 is CATSEPADGYTF. The CDR3 DNA follows: TGTGCCACTTCAGAGCCAGCGGATGGCTACACCTTC. Looking up the rest from reference TRBV15 and TRBJ1-2 gives the full variable domain: DAMVIQNPRYQVTQFGKPVTLSCSQTLNHNVMYWYQQKSSQAPKLLFHYYDKDFNNEADTPDNFQSRRPNTSFCFLDIRSPGLGDTAMYLCATSEPADGYTFGSGTRLTVV.

The chain combines TRBV15 with TRBJ2-6; TRBD1 aligns across 11 bases. CDR1 and CDR2 from the germline V gene are LNHNV and YYDKDF (reference sequence). The ends lost 2 bases at V and 0 bases at J; junction bases unmatched: 6. The CDR3 consists of 19 residues. CDR3 nucleotide sequence: TGTGCCACCAGCAGAACCGGGACAGGGGGATACTCTGGGGCCAACGTCCTGACTTTC. It yields the protein CATSRTGTGGYSGANVLTF.

This clonotype has just a few counts. The V call is TRBV7-3, the J call TRBJ2-7; TRBD2 matches at 7 bases. V lost 2 bases, J lost 2 bases, and 6 bases stayed unmatched. The germline gives CDR1 SGHTA, CDR2 FQGTGA. The length of the CDR3 is 15 residues. CDR3 sequence reads: CASSLEAGTTYEQYF. The CDR3 DNA reads as TGTGCCAGCAGCTTAGAAGCGGGGACCACCTACGAGCAGTACTTC.

This clonotype was seen more than once but under ten times. V usage is TRBV11-2 and J usage is TRBJ2-7, with 12 bases lining up with TRBD2. Per the germline V gene, CDR1 is SGHAT and CDR2 is FQNNGV. J lost 6 bases, V lost 3 bases, and 6 bases had no gene match. The CDR3 covers 15 residues. CDR3 region: CASSFLLAGGPEQYF. The CDR3 DNA reads TGTGCCAGCAGCTTCTTACTAGCGGGAGGCCCCGAGCAGTACTTC.

This clonotype was found a few times. One end of the junction is discordant with germline, which a read error may explain. The chain uses TRBV2 and TRBJ1-1, with a possible D match to TRBD1 (6 bases). The CDR3 is 14 amino acids. Germline V gives CDR1 SNHLY, CDR2 FYNNEI. The CDR3 sequence is CANSEQGGNTEAFF. Written as DNA, the CDR3 is TGTGCCAACAGTGAACAGGGAGGGAACACTGAAGCTTTCTTT.

V gene TRBV20-1 combines with J gene TRBJ1-5, with D perhaps matching TRBD1 (6 bases). The V and J ends lost 4 bases and 3 bases respectively, with 10 bases between them. The CDR3 runs to 13 residues. Per germline, CDR1 DFQATT and CDR2 SNEGSKA (reference sequence). This CDR3 reads CSANQGNNQPQHF. The CDR3 region has the DNA TGCAGTGCTAATCAGGGGAACAATCAGCCCCAGCATTTT.

This clonotype showed up just a few times. The CDR3 DNA reads TGTGCCAGCAGTTCGAGCGGTTCACCCCTCCACTTT. This translates into CASSSSGSPLHF. The rearrangement joins TRBV6-5 to TRBJ1-6; no firm D call. Trimming took 4 bases from V and 9 from J, leaving 7 bases between them. In germline, CDR1 is MNHEY, CDR2 SVGAGI. The CDR3 consists of 12 residues.

This clonotype was seen a few times. The chain couples TRBV4-2 to TRBJ1-1; the match to TRBD1 covers 7 bases. Per the germline V gene, CDR1 is LGHNA and CDR2 is YNFKEQ. There are 15 residues in the CDR3. The junction had 8 bases not matched to a gene; V was cut back by 2 bases and J by 5 bases. CDR3 region: CASSQRQGVWTEAFF. The CDR3 region has the DNA TGTGCCAGCAGCCAAAGACAGGGAGTATGGACTGAAGCTTTCTTT.

This clonotype was picked up many times. The chain has TRBV9 and TRBJ2-2; 12 bases agree with TRBD2. The CDR3 covers 16 residues. Germline assignment: CDR1 SGDLS and CDR2 YYNGEE. V lost 3 bases and J lost 4; bases outside the gene matches: 4. CDR3 sequence: CASSGGGLAGTGELFF. DNA for the CDR3: TGTGCCAGCAGCGGGGGGGGACTAGCGGGCACCGGGGAGCTGTTTTTT.

The gene calls are TRBV2 and TRBJ2-6, with D perhaps being TRBD1 or TRBD2 (8 bases each). This CDR3 is built from 21 residues. Germline lookup yields CDR1 SNHLY and CDR2 FYNNEI. V lost 7 bases and J 2 bases, leaving 30 bases between the germline ends. The chain's CDR3 is CASTAGGSLAGLFPGANVLTF. As DNA, the CDR3 is TGTGCCAGCACCGCAGGGGGCTCGCTAGCGGGCCTATTTCCTGGGGCCAACGTCCTGACTTTC.